Listed below are T cell receptor beta chains from one sample, sequenced in a study of PD-L1 blockade in urothelial cancer. Measured with immunoSEQ multiplex PCR; TCRdb has only the in-frame clones, and not every one. The data contain over 75,000 clones, more than 70% of them seen just once; the ten biggest clones take up about an eighth. Source: PBMCs, taken around atezolizumab (anti-PD-L1) treatment. These receptors all come from a man aged 55 to 69 with urothelial cancer. Each CDR3 is given with its conserved first and last residue. The order of the fields is J gene, V gene, clone size, D gene, CDR3 protein, CDR3 DNA. The D gene is left open where the match is weak. Size is omitted from some rows. Given values are once, few, many or a class for expanded clones.

TRBJ2-7,TRBV6-5,-,TRBD1,CASRPGQPSSYEQYF,TGTGCCAGCAGACCGGGACAGCCCAGCTCCTACGAGCAGTACTTC
TRBJ2-1,TRBV9,-,-,CASRFKGAQFF,TGTGCCAGCAGGTTTAAAGGGGCGCAGTTCTTC
TRBJ2-3,TRBV6-5,-,TRBD2,CASSYSAGAGTDTQYF,TGTGCCAGCAGTTACTCTGCGGGAGCCGGGACAGATACGCAGTATTTT
TRBJ1-5,TRBV6-1,few,TRBD1,CASSETGGLSNQPQHF,TGTGCCAGCAGTGAAACAGGGGGCTTAAGCAATCAGCCCCAGCATTTT
TRBJ2-7,TRBV28,-,-,CASSFAPGGFYEQYF,TGTGCCAGCAGTTTTGCCCCCGGCGGGTTCTACGAGCAGTACTTC
TRBJ2-2,TRBV5-1,-,TRBD2,CASNPSSGGVAGELFF,TGCGCCAGCAATCCTTCTAGCGGGGGGGTTGCCGGGGAGCTGTTTTTT
TRBJ2-5,TRBV6-5,-,-,CASSYSIFGVGETQYF,TGTGCCAGCAGTTACTCGATATTCGGGGTGGGGGAGACCCAGTACTTC
TRBJ2-1,TRBV5-1,-,TRBD1,CASSLTTGPWNEQFF,TGCGCCAGCAGCTTGACGACAGGGCCGTGGAATGAGCAGTTCTTC
TRBJ1-1,TRBV11-3,few,-,CASSSLRVGTEAFF,TGTGCCAGCAGCTCACTACGGGTTGGGACTGAAGCTTTCTTT
TRBJ1-2,TRBV30,-,-,CACPPMGGNYGYTF,TGTGCCTGTCCACCCATGGGGGGGAACTATGGCTACACCTTC
TRBJ1-1,TRBV7-9,-,TRBD1,CASSLGLRTGQGTEAFF,TGTGCCAGCAGCTTGGGGCTCCGCACGGGACAGGGCACTGAAGCTTTCTTT
TRBJ2-2,TRBV5-1,few,-,CASSPGTSNTGELFF,TGCGCCAGCAGCCCCGGGACATCTAACACCGGGGAGCTGTTTTTT
TRBJ1-2,TRBV29-1,-,-,CSVISGGTNYGYTF,TGCAGCGTTATCTCGGGGGGAACTAACTATGGCTACACCTTC
TRBJ1-2,TRBV7-9,-,-,CASTSGVTNYGYTF,TGTGCCAGCACTTCAGGGGTGACTAACTATGGCTACACCTTC
TRBJ1-1,TRBV7-3,few,-,CASKRTPGEVTEAFF,TGTGCCAGCAAGCGGACTCCCGGGGAAGTAACTGAAGCTTTCTTT
TRBJ1-2,TRBV20-1,-,-,CSAKSPDGYTF,TGCAGTGCCAAATCTCCAGATGGCTACACCTTC
TRBJ1-4,TRBV7-7,-,-,CASSLSATNEKLFF,TGTGCTAGCAGCTTATCGGCAACTAATGAAAAACTGTTTTTT
TRBJ1-5,TRBV5-1,-,TRBD1,CASSLGTGAFQPQHF,TGCGCCAGCAGCTTGGGGACAGGGGCGTTTCAGCCCCAGCATTTT
TRBJ1-1,TRBV25-1,-,-,CASSDLLGPGGAEAFF,TGTGCCAGCAGTGATTTGCTAGGCCCCGGCGGCGCTGAAGCTTTCTTT
TRBJ1-1,TRBV7-7,-,-,CASSAGGFTEAFF,TGTGCTAGCAGCGCGGGGGGTTTCACTGAAGCTTTCTTT
TRBJ2-1,TRBV28,-,-,CASNAHRGGGPGNEQFF,TGTGCCAGCAACGCGCACAGGGGCGGGGGGCCAGGGAATGAGCAGTTCTTC
TRBJ1-1,TRBV5-1,-,-,CASSFTLNTEAFF,TGCGCCAGCAGCTTTACATTGAACACTGAAGCTTTCTTT
TRBJ2-4,TRBV19,-,-,CASMEGSASKNIQYF,TGTGCCAGTATGGAGGGTAGCGCATCCAAAAACATTCAGTACTTC
TRBJ2-1,TRBV5-1,-,TRBD2,CASSTTSGGDDNEQFF,TGCGCCAGCAGCACGACTAGCGGGGGGGATGACAATGAGCAGTTCTTC
TRBJ1-1,TRBV7-3,-,-,CASSLKQNTEAFF,TGTGCCAGCAGCTTAAAACAGAACACTGAAGCTTTCTTT
TRBJ2-3,TRBV19,-,-,CASRLADTQYF,TGTGCCAGTAGGCTGGCTGATACGCAGTATTTT
TRBJ2-5,TRBV18,-,TRBD2,CASSPGLAEETQYF,TGTGCCAGCTCACCTGGACTAGCGGAAGAGACCCAGTACTTC
TRBJ2-2,TRBV30,once,-,CAWRKGWGRSNTGELFF,TGTGCCTGGAGAAAGGGGTGGGGCCGCTCGAACACCGGGGAGCTGTTTTTT
TRBJ1-4,TRBV4-3,-,-,CASSQDRVKTNEKLFF,TGCGCCAGCAGCCAAGACAGGGTGAAAACTAATGAAAAACTGTTTTTT
TRBJ1-1,TRBV6-1,-,-,CASSAFRGTTEAFF,TGTGCCAGCAGTGCTTTCAGGGGCACAACTGAAGCTTTCTTT
TRBJ1-5,TRBV19,-,TRBD1,CASSPQGWIQPQHF,TGTGCCAGTAGTCCACAGGGGTGGATTCAGCCCCAGCATTTT
TRBJ2-1,TRBV7-3,-,TRBD2,CASRRLAGGDNEQFF,TGTGCCAGCAGAAGACTAGCGGGGGGAGACAATGAGCAGTTCTTC
TRBJ1-6,TRBV6-1,-,-,CASEGDQGNNSPLHF,TGTGCCAGCGAGGGGGACCAGGGCAATAATTCACCCCTCCACTTT
TRBJ1-4,TRBV6-1,-,-,CASSEGGAYEKLFF,TGTGCCAGCAGTGAGGGAGGTGCTTATGAAAAACTGTTTTTT
TRBJ1-1,TRBV18,-,-,CASSFEDRRNTEAFF,TGTGCCAGCTCATTCGAAGACAGGCGGAACACTGAAGCTTTCTTT
TRBJ1-1,TRBV6-6,-,-,CASTGYTDGRGTEAFF,TGTGCCAGCACCGGCTATACAGACGGAAGGGGCACTGAAGCTTTCTTT
TRBJ1-4,TRBV5-8,-,-,CASSRSGFRNEKLFF,TGTGCCAGCAGCCGCTCGGGGTTCCGTAATGAAAAACTGTTTTTT
TRBJ1-2,TRBV4-3,-,TRBD1,CASSQDRDRVYGYTF,TGCGCCAGCAGCCAAGATAGGGACAGGGTCTATGGCTACACCTTC
TRBJ2-3,TRBV5-1,-,TRBD2,CASSLVITSGGDTQYF,TGCGCCAGCAGCTTGGTTATAACTAGCGGAGGAGATACGCAGTATTTT
TRBJ1-1,TRBV11-1,once,-,CASSKIRGTRSTEAFF,TGTGCCAGCAGCAAAATACGGGGGACTCGATCCACTGAAGCTTTCTTT
TRBJ1-1,TRBV27,once,TRBD1,CASSFSLGTGVSTEAFF,TGTGCCAGCAGTTTTTCTCTTGGGACAGGGGTTTCCACTGAAGCTTTCTTT
TRBJ2-2,TRBV7-3,-,-,CASSLTSGYGGELFF,TGTGCCAGCAGCCTGACGTCGGGGTACGGCGGGGAGCTGTTTTTT
TRBJ1-5,TRBV4-1,-,TRBD1,CASSPTRQGGQPQHF,TGCGCCAGCAGCCCCACAAGACAGGGGGGACAGCCCCAGCATTTT
TRBJ2-7,TRBV7-9,-,-,CASSLVLSGEQYF,TGTGCCAGCAGCTTAGTACTATCGGGCGAGCAGTACTTC
TRBJ2-5,TRBV7-7,-,TRBD2,CASSLRLAGTKETQYF,TGTGCTAGCAGCCTCCGACTAGCGGGGACCAAAGAGACCCAGTACTTC
TRBJ1-5,TRBV5-1,-,-,CASSLGSSGGYQPQHF,TGCGCCAGCAGCTTGGGCTCATCGGGGGGCTATCAGCCCCAGCATTTT
TRBJ2-6,TRBV7-8,-,TRBD1,CASTRDRGRAGANVLTF,TGTGCCAGCACCCGGGACAGGGGACGGGCTGGGGCCAACGTCCTGACTTTC
TRBJ2-3,TRBV5-8,once,-,CASSSPLGVDTQYF,TGTGCCAGCAGCAGCCCCTTAGGGGTAGATACGCAGTATTTT
TRBJ1-4,TRBV5-1,-,TRBD1,CASSFDRGGEKLFF,TGCGCCAGCAGCTTCGACAGGGGGGGTGAAAAACTGTTTTTT
TRBJ2-7,TRBV11-2,-,-,CASSLHITTFSYEQYF,TGTGCCAGCAGCTTACACATCACAACCTTCTCCTACGAGCAGTACTTC